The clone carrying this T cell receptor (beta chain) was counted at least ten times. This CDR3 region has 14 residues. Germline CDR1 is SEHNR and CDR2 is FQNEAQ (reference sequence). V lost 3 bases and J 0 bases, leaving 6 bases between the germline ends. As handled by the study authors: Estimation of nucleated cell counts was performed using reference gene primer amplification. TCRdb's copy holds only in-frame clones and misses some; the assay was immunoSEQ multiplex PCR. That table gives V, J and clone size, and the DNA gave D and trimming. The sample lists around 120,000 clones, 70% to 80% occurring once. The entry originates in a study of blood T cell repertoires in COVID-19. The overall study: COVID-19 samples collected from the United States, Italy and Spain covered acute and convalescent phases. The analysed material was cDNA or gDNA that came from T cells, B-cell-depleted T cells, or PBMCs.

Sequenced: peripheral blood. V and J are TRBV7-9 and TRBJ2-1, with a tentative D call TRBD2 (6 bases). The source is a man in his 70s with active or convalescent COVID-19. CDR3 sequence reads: CASSLEGSYNEQFF. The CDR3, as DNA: TGTGCCAGCAGCTTGGAGGGCTCCTACAATGAGCAGTTCTTC.